These 24 T cell receptor beta chains were sequenced from one sample in a study of cytomegalovirus exposure and HLA in healthy donors. 13 Jbeta primers and 60 Vbeta primers were used for the PCR. Data came from immunoSEQ multiplex PCR; TCRdb stores just in-frame clones and leaves some out. The table records around 150,000 clones, approximately 76% of them present only once. Sequencing used PBMCs. The source of these receptors is a man aged 55 to 70 in good health and CMV-seronegative.

The chain joins TRBV7-9 to TRBJ2-5; TRBD1 agrees at 9 bases. The DNA end is more similar to TRBJ2-7, so the J call may be wrong. CDR3 size: 14 residues. Germline loops: CDR1 SEHNR, CDR2 FQNEAQ (reference sequence). CDR3 protein: CASSLAGQGYEQYF. For the CDR3, the DNA is TGTGCCAGCAGCTTAGCGGGACAGGGTTACGAGCAGTACTTC.

This rearrangement joins TRBV6-5 to TRBJ2-1; D may be TRBD2 (6 bases). With 4 bases removed from V and 7 bases from J, the gap between germline ends came to 17 bases. Germline values: CDR1 MNHEY, CDR2 SVGAGI. There are 15 residues in the CDR3. The CDR3 sequence: CASSSRGRSGNEQFF. Here the CDR3 DNA reads TGTGCCAGCAGTTCACGGGGGAGGAGCGGGAATGAGCAGTTCTTC.

The V call is TRBV10-3, the J call TRBJ2-1, with 8 bases fitting TRBD1. The germline CDR1 and CDR2 sequences are ENHRY and SYGVKD. The CDR3 consists of 15 residues. V shed 7 bases and J 4 bases; nucleotides not matched to a gene: 9. CDR3 sequence reads: CAITSPDRAYNEQFF. CDR3 nucleotides: TGTGCCATCACGTCCCCGGACAGGGCATACAATGAGCAGTTCTTC.

The chain recombines TRBV28 with TRBJ2-7; 7 bases fit TRBD1. Trimming at V came to 5 bases and at J to 0 bases, leaving 4 bases not matched to a gene. The germline V gene encodes CDR1 MDHEN and CDR2 SYDVKM. The CDR3 contains 14 residues. The CDR3 DNA is TGTGCCAGCAGTCGACAGGGAAGCTCCTACGAGCAGTACTTC. Translation: CASSRQGSSYEQYF.

J is TRBJ1-5 and V is TRBV30; 8 bases match TRBD1. This CDR3 has 13 amino acids. With V trimmed by 1 base and J by 6 bases, 2 bases remained unmatched. Looked up from germline, CDR1 is GTSNPN and CDR2 is SVGIG (reference sequence). The CDR3 protein is CAWSGQGSQPQHF. The CDR3 DNA sequence: TGTGCCTGGAGTGGACAGGGGAGTCAGCCCCAGCATTTT.

CDR3 sequence: CASSPLTGAGQPQHF. In nucleotides, the CDR3 is TGTGCCAGCAGTCCACTCACAGGGGCCGGTCAGCCCCAGCATTTT. The chain combines TRBV27 with TRBJ1-5; 7 nucleotides align to TRBD1. Germline V gives CDR1 MNHEY, CDR2 SMNVEV (reference sequence). The CDR3 totals 15 residues. J was trimmed by 6 bases and V by 5 bases; bases with no gene match: 10.

The chain uses TRBV15 and TRBJ1-2; TRBD1 is a possible D gene (6 bases). V was pared by 5 bases and J by 6 bases, with 16 bases between. The CDR3 length is 14 residues. CDR1 is LNHNV, CDR2 YYDKDF, per germline (reference sequence). Here the CDR3 reads CATSPFSGAHGYTF. CDR3 nucleotide sequence: TGTGCCACCAGCCCTTTTTCAGGGGCCCATGGCTACACCTTC.

The chain links TRBV7-8 to TRBJ1-2; 9 bases align to TRBD1. Germline lookup yields CDR1 SGHVS and CDR2 FQNEAQ. There are 15 residues in the CDR3. The junction had 12 bases not matched to a gene; V was cut back by 5 bases and J by 8 bases. The CDR3 here is CASSPRGTGCFGYTF. The CDR3 DNA sequence: TGTGCCAGCAGCCCCCGCGGGACAGGGTGCTTCGGCTACACCTTC.

This clone has a handful of counts. The chain has TRBV4-2 and TRBJ2-5, with D perhaps TRBD1 (5 bases). This CDR3 has 14 amino acids. Trimming cost V 5 bases and J 7 bases, with 17 bases left between them. Germline V gene sequence: CDR1 LGHNA, CDR2 YNFKEQ. Here the CDR3 DNA reads TGTGCCAGCAGCACCGATAGGGGCGCAGGGACCCAGTACTTC. Amino acid sequence: CASSTDRGAGTQYF.

This chain connects TRBV7-2 to TRBJ2-7; 9 nucleotides agree with TRBD2. V was pared by 1 base and J by 2 bases, with 3 bases of the junction left unmatched. The CDR3 is 15 residues long. Germline values: CDR1 SGHTA, CDR2 FQGNSA. Here the CDR3 reads CASSLGLAAAYEQYF. The CDR3 nucleotides are TGTGCCAGCAGCTTAGGACTAGCGGCTGCCTACGAGCAGTACTTC.

J is TRBJ2-3 and V is TRBV28; D is perhaps TRBD2 (6 bases). The CDR3 is made up of 16 amino acids. V lost 2 bases, J lost 4 bases, and 16 bases lay in between. CDR1 is MDHEN, CDR2 SYDVKM, per germline. CDR3 region: CASSLQMGLPPDTQYF. The CDR3 coding sequence is TGTGCCAGCAGTTTACAAATGGGACTTCCTCCAGATACGCAGTATTTT.

This rearrangement joins TRBV5-1 to TRBJ1-5; TRBD1 agrees at 7 bases. The germline gives CDR1 SGHRS, CDR2 YFSETQ. The CDR3 is 20 residues long. The junction had 18 bases not matched to a gene; V was cut back by 3 bases and J by 0 bases. The CDR3 loop reads CASSCPRTGFRPDSNQPQHF. In nucleotides, the CDR3 is TGCGCCAGCAGCTGCCCTCGGACAGGATTTCGCCCGGATAGCAATCAGCCCCAGCATTTT. Complete variable domain (other parts from reference TRBV5-1 and TRBJ1-5): KAGVTQTPRYLIKTRGQQVTLSCSPISGHRSVSWYQQTPGQGLQFLFEYFSETQRNKGNFPGRFSGRQFSNSRSEMNVSTLELGDSALYLCASSCPRTGFRPDSNQPQHFGDGTRLSIL.

The CDR3 here is CASSPDRVRNEQYF. The CDR3 DNA sequence: TGTGCCAGCAGTCCCGACAGGGTTCGGAACGAGCAGTACTTC. The chain combines TRBV27 with TRBJ2-5; the match to TRBD1 covers 7 bases. The assigned J gene may be wrong: the sequence end matches TRBJ2-7 better. Germline V gene lookup returns CDR1 MNHEY and CDR2 SMNVEV (reference sequence). The CDR3 runs 14 residues.

The table lists this clone with a count of one. This chain links TRBV9 with TRBJ2-3; D might be TRBD1 (5 bases). This CDR3 has 15 amino acids. Trimming removed 4 bases at V and 0 bases at J, with 12 bases between. Germline CDR1 is SGDLS and CDR2 is YYNGEE. As DNA, the CDR3 is TGTGCCAGCAGCTTCCACAGGTTTAGCACAGATACGCAGTATTTT. Translating it yields CASSFHRFSTDTQYF.

The V call is TRBV29-1, the J call TRBJ2-7; 7 bases agree with TRBD1. This CDR3 has 12 residues. Germline-derived CDR1 and CDR2 are SQVTM and ANQGSEA. As DNA, the CDR3 is TGCAGTATCGAGGGGGCAGACTACGAGCAGTACTTC. Translation gives CSIEGADYEQYF.

This clone showed up just a few times. The chain couples TRBV9 to TRBJ2-5; the D gene is possibly TRBD2 (5 bases). Trimming left V 0 bases short and J 3 bases short, with 6 bases between. Germline V gives CDR1 SGDLS, CDR2 YYNGEE. The CDR3 extends over 13 amino acids. CDR3 in amino acids: CASSVAAEETQYF. In DNA form, the CDR3 reads TGTGCCAGCAGCGTAGCAGCGGAAGAGACCCAGTACTTC.

The count of this clone is one. A junction end diverges from the germline sequence, so it may reflect a read error. This chain joins TRBV2 and TRBJ2-7; D is uncertain. CDR1 SNHLY and CDR2 FYNNEI come from the germline V gene. The CDR3 loop spans 12 amino acids. The CDR3 nucleotides are TGTGCCAGCAGGGATGACTCCCACGAGCAGTACTTC. Translation gives CASRDDSHEQYF.

This clone was observed a handful of times. In DNA form, the CDR3 reads TGTGCCAGCAGCTGGAGCTATAATTCACCCCTCCACTTT. Protein: CASSWSYNSPLHF. This sequence joins TRBV7-3 and TRBJ1-6; D remains unclear. Trimming pared 4 bases from V and 3 bases from J, leaving 4 bases between. The CDR3 length is 13 residues. The V gene's germline CDR1 is SGHTA and CDR2 FQGTGA.

This clone turned up a few times. The J gene is TRBJ2-2, the V gene TRBV7-9; no clear D gene. V was cut by 5 bases and J by 3 bases, with 10 bases left in between. This CDR3 is 14 amino acids long. Germline V gene lookup returns CDR1 SEHNR and CDR2 FQNEAQ (reference sequence). In DNA, the CDR3 is TGTGCCAGCAGCGAAACGACTGACACCGGGGAGCTGTTTTTT. It yields the protein CASSETTDTGELFF.

As for this clone: This specimen includes other DNA sequences encoding the same CDR3. The V gene is TRBV7-2, the J gene TRBJ2-1, with a tentative D call TRBD2 (5 bases). CDR1 is SGHTA and CDR2 is FQGNSA in the germline V gene. CDR3 length equals 15 residues. V was trimmed by 1 base and J by 0 bases, leaving 7 bases between them. The CDR3 is CASSLDRDSYNEQFF. The CDR3 DNA sequence: TGTGCCAGCAGCTTAGATCGGGACTCCTACAATGAGCAGTTCTTC.

This clone came up once. The V call is TRBV18, the J call TRBJ1-2, with 12 bases lining up with TRBD1. The junction had 6 bases not matched to a gene; V was cut back by 3 bases and J by 4 bases. CDR1 and CDR2 from the germline V gene are KGHSH and LQKENI. The CDR3 totals 16 residues. The CDR3 DNA is TGTGCCAGCTCACCCGGGACAGGGGGCGCGGGCTATGGCTACACCTTC. The encoded protein is CASSPGTGGAGYGYTF. Full variable domain (missing parts from reference TRBV18 and TRBJ1-2): NAGVMQNPRHLVRRRGQEARLRCSPMKGHSHVYWYRQLPEEGLKFMVYLQKENIIDESGMPKERFSAEFPKEGPSILRIQQVVRGDSAAYFCASSPGTGGAGYGYTFGSGTRLTVV.

The chain couples TRBV11-2 to TRBJ1-2, with D maybe TRBD1 (6 bases). This CDR3 comprises 16 residues. The germline V gene encodes CDR1 SGHAT and CDR2 FQNNGV. V lost 3 bases and J lost 1, with 15 bases in between. CDR3 protein: CASSLGGTIVNYGYTF. In DNA form, the CDR3 reads TGTGCCAGCAGCTTGGGGGGGACAATTGTTAACTATGGCTACACCTTC.

This chain links TRBV9 with TRBJ2-7, with 13 bases fitting TRBD2. The V and J ends lost 3 bases and 3 bases, in that order; junction bases with no gene match: 12. Per germline, CDR1 SGDLS and CDR2 YYNGEE. The CDR3 contains 18 residues. Here the CDR3 DNA reads TGTGCCAGCAGCGCAAGACTAGCGGGAGGCCCCAGGGACTACGAGCAGTACTTC. This translates into CASSARLAGGPRDYEQYF.

The genes are TRBV9 and TRBJ2-7, with 10 bases fitting TRBD1. CDR1 and CDR2 from the germline V gene are SGDLS and YYNGEE. V was pared by 3 bases and J by 2 bases, with 5 bases of the junction left unmatched. The CDR3 length is 15 residues. The CDR3 region is CASSAFGTGAYEQYF. CDR3 sequence (DNA): TGTGCCAGCAGCGCGTTCGGGACAGGGGCCTACGAGCAGTACTTC.